This T cell receptor (beta chain) derives from a study of blood T cells in healthy people across ages. Study-level information: Through template switching, about one barcoded beta molecule was captured per two T cells, as measured in model experiments.

The second PCR ran roughly 6 to 11 cycles with a sample-barcoded 5' primer and J-beta primers. A single record per CDR3 protein comes from TCRdb applying MiXCR to the 5' RACE reads. Found here are around 1,000,000 distinct CDR3 sequences, 20% to 25% of them singletons; the top ten hold about 0.69%. From germline, CDR1 is KGHDR and CDR2 SFDVKD. The CDR3 totals 15 residues. The study drew donors from healthy Caucasian individuals in Russia aged roughly 6 to 90. The data also belong to a second study, concerning T cells of mothers and their children. From that report: Roughly 6 children and their three healthy Caucasian mothers were the donors.

The chain uses TRBV24-1 and TRBJ2-5, with 9 bases identical to TRBD1. The J call is uncertain, as TRBJ2-1 better fits the DNA end. The source material was blood. The origin of this receptor is a girl aged 2-9 years in good health. As DNA, the CDR3 is TGTGCCACCAGTGAGGGACAGGGCGCCTGCAATGAGCAGTTCTTC. Its translation is CATSEGQGACNEQFF.